The present T cell receptor beta chain was sequenced within a study of blood T cell repertoires in COVID-19. Study as a whole: COVID-19 samples, acute and convalescent, were from the United States, Italy and Spain. Nucleic acid was either cDNA or gDNA, and it came from T cells, B-cell-depleted T cells, or PBMCs.

Authors' processing steps: Reference gene primer amplification gave estimated nucleated cell counts. Using immunoSEQ multiplex PCR, the repertoire was profiled, and TCRdb retains in-frame clones only, with some absent. D and trimming come from the DNA, and the V and J calls and clone size come from that table. The repertoire consists of around 340,000 clones, with around 85% occurring once and the leading ten covering 3.5% to 4.5%. Germline CDR1 is DFQATT and CDR2 is SNEGSKA (reference sequence). The CDR3 is 11 amino acids. After removal of 4 bases from V and 8 bases from J, the junction contained 3 bases not matched to a gene. All enrollees were roughly 18 to 89 years old and from fewer than 25 US areas.

The genes are TRBV20-1 and TRBJ1-1, with TRBD1 matching 8 bases. This receptor was taken from a woman aged 40 to 49 with acute COVID-19. Sequences were obtained from PBMCs or T cells enriched from blood (not recorded which). DNA for the CDR3: TGCAGTGCTATAGGACAGGGAGAAGCTTTCTTT. Amino acid sequence: CSAIGQGEAFF.